The rows below give T cell receptor beta chains drawn from one sample of a study of T-cell reconstitution after alpha-beta-depleted transplantation in children. TCRdb fed the PCR reads into MiXCR, producing one record per CDR3 protein. The sample has about a million distinct CDR3 sequences, 25% to 35% seen once. The sequences come from PBMCs, mostly from graft donor cells, collected 360 days after TCRalphabeta/CD19-depleted stem cell transplant. Receptors originate from a boy less than two years old who had a stem cell transplant for SCID, so the T cells may come from the graft donor. The CDR3 runs from the conserved cysteine through the conserved F or W. The D gene is left open where the match is weak. Some rows mark clone size as missing; the rest say once, few, many or name a class of expanded clone.

TRBD2,.,TRBJ2-3,TRBV5-1,TGCGCCAGCAGCACGGGACTAGCGACGATGATGGGAGGGACAGATACGCAGTATTTT,CASSTGLATMMGGTDTQYF
.,.,TRBJ2-2,TRBV11-1,TGTGCCAGCAGTTACGGGGTGACCACCGGGGAGCTGTTTTTT,CASSYGVTTGELFF
.,once,TRBJ1-2,TRBV4-2,TGTGCCAGCAGCCAAGATCCGCTGAGCTATGGCTACACCTTC,CASSQDPLSYGYTF
.,few,TRBJ2-3,TRBV29-1,TGCAGCGTTGAACTGGGAAGGGCAGATACGCAGTATTTT,CSVELGRADTQYF
.,.,TRBJ2-1,TRBV2,TGTGCCAGCAGTGAGGGTGTGGGGGGAGTCTACTACAATGAGCAGTTCTTC,CASSEGVGGVYYNEQFF
TRBD1,few,TRBJ2-2,TRBV12-3/TRBV12-4,TGTGCCAGCAGTTTACAGGGGGCCCCGAACACCGGGGAGCTGTTTTTT,CASSLQGAPNTGELFF
.,once,TRBJ2-3,TRBV7-3,TGTGCCAGCAGCTTGGTGCCAGAGAGCACAGATACGCAGTATTTT,CASSLVPESTDTQYF
TRBD1,.,TRBJ2-1,TRBV12-3/TRBV12-4,TGTGCCAGCAGTTCAAGACAGGGTGGTGAGCAGTTCTTC,CASSSRQGGEQFF
.,.,TRBJ2-3,TRBV4-2,TGTGCCAGCAGCCATCCCTCAGATACGCAGTATTTT,CASSHPSDTQYF
TRBD1,.,TRBJ2-7,TRBV7-2,TGTGCTCAGAGGGGGCCCAGCCCCACAGGGTACTTC,CAQRGPSPTGYF
.,.,TRBJ1-5,TRBV29-1,TGCAGCGTTGGAGAGTATAGCAATCAGCCCCAGCATTTT,CSVGEYSNQPQHF
TRBD1,.,TRBJ2-1,TRBV12-3/TRBV12-4,TGTGCCAGCAGCTGGACAGGGCTCAATGAGCAGTTCTTC,CASSWTGLNEQFF
.,.,TRBJ2-5,TRBV7-6,TGTGCCAGCAGCCCTGGGGGCGGGGGCCAAGAGACCCAGTACTTC,CASSPGGGGQETQYF
.,few,TRBJ1-2,TRBV12-3/TRBV12-4,TGTGCCACCGAGTGGGGGGGTCCGGGAGGCTACACCTTC,CATEWGGPGGYTF
.,few,TRBJ2-2,TRBV20-1,TGCAGTGCTAGAAACCTCGACCGAAAAGAGCTGTTTTTT,CSARNLDRKELFF
TRBD1,.,TRBJ1-3,TRBV20-1,TGCAGTGCTCCCACAGGGGTCTCTGGAAACACCATATATTTT,CSAPTGVSGNTIYF
.,.,TRBJ2-5,TRBV6-5,TGTGCCAGCAAAACCGGGGAAGAGACCCAGTACTTC,CASKTGEETQYF
.,.,TRBJ2-1,TRBV5-1,TGCGCCAGCAGCTTGCGGGGTTTACCTAACAATGAGCAGTTCTTC,CASSLRGLPNNEQFF
TRBD2,.,TRBJ2-1,TRBV9,TGTGCCAGCAGCGATAGCGGGGTTTCCTACAATGAGCAGTTCTTC,CASSDSGVSYNEQFF
.,.,TRBJ1-1,TRBV4-2,TGTGCCAGCAGCCAAGCGAGGGGAGCCACTGAAGCTTTCTTT,CASSQARGATEAFF
.,few,TRBJ1-2,TRBV6-5,TGTGCCAGCAGTTCAAGGACACGGAACTATGGCTACACCTTC,CASSSRTRNYGYTF
TRBD1,few,TRBJ2-7,TRBV7-2,TGTGCCAGCAGCTTAGGGGATAGGGACAGGGATGAGCAGTACTTC,CASSLGDRDRDEQYF
.,.,TRBJ1-5,TRBV4-1,TGCGCCAGCAGCCCGACGGACAGAACCAATCAGCCCCAGCATTTT,CASSPTDRTNQPQHF
TRBD2,few,TRBJ2-5,TRBV5-1,TGCGCCAGCAGCGTCACCGGGACTAGAGGGACCCAGTACTTC,CASSVTGTRGTQYF
.,.,TRBJ2-1,TRBV7-9,TGTGCCAGCAGCCACAGAGACTTCCGGCCCAGTGAGCAGTTCTTC,CASSHRDFRPSEQFF
.,few,TRBJ2-1,TRBV29-1,TGCAGCGTTGTCTACGGGGAGAGCTCCTACAATGAGCAGTTCTTC,CSVVYGESSYNEQFF
TRBD1,.,TRBJ2-1,TRBV14,TGTGCCAGCAGCCAAGCAGGGGGCGCGACCTACAATGAGCAGTTCTTC,CASSQAGGATYNEQFF
TRBD1,.,TRBJ2-7,TRBV4-2,TGTGCCAGCAGCCAAGACAACGGTTTGACAGGGGACGAGCAGTACTTC,CASSQDNGLTGDEQYF
.,.,TRBJ2-6,TRBV12-3/TRBV12-4,TGTGCCAGCGAGAAGGGGTCTGGGGCCAACGTCCTGACTTTC,CASEKGSGANVLTF
.,.,TRBJ1-2,TRBV6-1,TGTGCCAGCAGTCGTGGAACACAGGGAATTTACCCCTATGGCTACACCTTC,CASSRGTQGIYPYGYTF
.,.,TRBJ2-6,TRBV7-9,TGTGCCTCCCGATGGGCCAACGTCCTGACTTTC,CASRWANVLTF
TRBD2,.,TRBJ2-1,TRBV27,TGTGCCAGCAGTTTGGGACTAGCCCCCGATGAGCAGTTCTTC,CASSLGLAPDEQFF
.,.,TRBJ2-2,TRBV12-3/TRBV12-4,TGTGCCAGCAGTTTAGCTTTCGGCGGGGAGCTGTTTTTT,CASSLAFGGELFF
.,few,TRBJ1-2,TRBV5-1,TGCGCCAGCAGCCCCCGGGAGTCAATCAGCTATGGCTACACCTTC,CASSPRESISYGYTF
.,.,TRBJ2-5,TRBV25-1,TGTGCCAGCAGTGGTTGGAGAGGGTCAGCAGAGACCCAGTACTTC,CASSGWRGSAETQYF
.,.,TRBJ1-1,TRBV5-1,TGCGCCAGCAGCTTATCCTTGGGGGGGCGTGAAGCTTTCTTT,CASSLSLGGREAFF
.,.,TRBJ1-3,TRBV6-5,TGTGCCAGCAGTTTGGTTGGGGGGGGCTCAGGAAACACCATATATTTT,CASSLVGGGSGNTIYF
.,.,TRBJ1-4,TRBV5-1,TGCGCCAGCAGGGACACCACAACTAATGAAAAACTGTTTTTT,CASRDTTTNEKLFF
TRBD2,few,TRBJ2-7,TRBV5-1,TGCGCCAGCAGCTTGCGTAGCGGGGGTCGGACCTACGAGCAGTACTTC,CASSLRSGGRTYEQYF
TRBD1,.,TRBJ2-7,TRBV6-5,TGTGCCAGCAGCTACGGGACAGGGGCCGAGCAGTACTTC,CASSYGTGAEQYF
TRBD2,few,TRBJ2-1,TRBV12-3/TRBV12-4,TGTGCCAGCAGTCCTAACCTACTAGCGGGGGCTTACAATGAGCAGTTCTTC,CASSPNLLAGAYNEQFF
TRBD1,.,TRBJ1-5,TRBV15,TGTGCCACCAGGACAGGGGACAACCAGCCCCAGCATTTT,CATRTGDNQPQHF
TRBD1,.,TRBJ2-2,TRBV5-1,TGCGCCACCCGAAGACAGGGGGCGGGCACCGGGGAGCTGTTTTTT,CATRRQGAGTGELFF
.,.,TRBJ2-7,TRBV7-8,TGTGCCAGCAGCTTAGCCCTCCAACCGACGGGGGCCTACGAGCAGTACTTC,CASSLALQPTGAYEQYF
.,few,TRBJ2-5,TRBV5-1,TGCGCCAGCAGCTGGGCCAGTGCGAAACAAGAGACCCAGTACTTC,CASSWASAKQETQYF